These 6 T cell receptor beta chains share one sample of origin, sequenced in a study of T cells in Graves' hyperthyroidism and ophthalmopathy. The source material, RNA transcripts, was used to amplify TCR beta CDR3 regions. The HTBI primer set was used in a first-round RT-PCR of the TCR CDR3. TCRdb ran MiXCR on the multiplex PCR reads and lists one entry per CDR3 protein. The data hold hundreds of thousands of distinct CDR3 sequences, with about 20% observed a single time. Sequenced input: blood. The receptors come from a woman aged 18-30 years with Graves' hyperthyroidism.

The V gene is TRBV20-1, the J gene TRBJ2-5; the D gene is possibly TRBD2 (6 bases). Germline V gives CDR1 DFQATT, CDR2 SNEGSKA (reference sequence). V was trimmed by 5 bases and J by 2 bases, leaving 15 bases between them. This CDR3 spans 14 amino acids. CDR3 DNA: TGCAGTGCTGAAGCCGGGAGCGGTCAAGAGACCCAGTACTTC. Translation: CSAEAGSGQETQYF.

In its sample, this clonotype was seen many times. V is TRBV11-2 and J is TRBJ2-5, with TRBD2 identical over 7 bases. The CDR3 sequence is 15 residues long. After removal of 4 bases from V and 4 bases from J, the junction contained 9 bases not matched to a gene. CDR1 is SGHAT and CDR2 is FQNNGV in the germline V gene. In DNA, the CDR3 is TGTGCCAGCAGCTCACCGGGGGGTCTAGGAGAGACCCAGTACTTC. Translating gives CASSSPGGLGETQYF.

This clonotype was seen many times. J is TRBJ2-5 and V is TRBV2; D uncertain. Trimming removed 7 bases from V and 4 bases from J, with 13 bases in between. Germline CDR1 is SNHLY and CDR2 is FYNNEI. This CDR3 is built from 13 residues. The CDR3 is CASTPSVLETQYF. DNA of the CDR3: TGTGCCAGCACCCCGAGCGTTCTAGAGACCCAGTACTTC.

This clonotype was observed many times. The gene calls are TRBV6-1 and TRBJ2-5; 10 bases are a match to TRBD1. Germline CDR1 reads MNHNS; CDR2 reads SASEGT. Trimming took 6 bases from V and 4 from J; bases not matched to a gene: 8. This CDR3 has 15 amino acids. CDR3 coding DNA: TGTGCCAGCAGCCCGGGACAGGGGTTTTTAGAGACCCAGTACTTC. Translated, it gives CASSPGQGFLETQYF.

This clonotype was counted many times. The chain uses TRBV10-3 and TRBJ1-1; a possible D gene is TRBD1 (5 bases). CDR3 size: 13 residues. The V end lost 6 bases, the J end lost 1 base, and 9 bases lay between the germline ends. Germline CDR1 and CDR2: ENHRY and SYGVKD. CDR3 nucleotides: TGTGCCATCAGCCGGGACGGGAACACTGAAGCTTTCTTT. Residues: CAISRDGNTEAFF.

This clonotype has a handful of counts. The rearrangement joins TRBV9 to TRBJ2-3; TRBD2 matches 7 bases. This CDR3 is 15 amino acids long. V lost 4 bases to trimming and J lost 3 bases; unmatched junction nucleotides: 8. Germline CDR1 SGDLS, CDR2 YYNGEE. The CDR3 nucleotides are TGTGCCAGCAGCCCCGGGAGGTATGTAACAGATACGCAGTATTTT. Protein: CASSPGRYVTDTQYF.